This T cell receptor (beta chain) emerged from a study of OX40 agonist ivuxolimab in advanced cancers. Libraries were prepared by immunoSEQ multiplex PCR; TCRdb keeps only in-frame clonotypes and omits some of them. The sample lists 70,000 to 95,000 clones; 70% to 90% were seen once. Remarks on this clone: Its antigen is as yet unknown.

The study's findings and limits: At doses 0.1 to 3.0 mg/kg, CD4+ and CD8+ clones expanded. CD8+ T cells averaged more expanded clones than CD4+. It was not determined which antigens were specifically recognized by the peripheral T cells that had undergone clonal expansion.

The material sequenced was CD4+ or CD8+ T cells sorted from blood, taken in a trial of the OX40 agonist ivuxolimab. The source is an adult with an advanced solid tumor such as melanoma, head and neck, liver or kidney cancer.

The CDR3 here is CASGLSNQPQHF. In DNA form, the CDR3 reads TGTGCCAGCGGGCTGAGCAATCAGCCCCAGCATTTT. V and J are TRBV2 and TRBJ1-5; D not resolved. Germline CDR1 reads SNHLY; CDR2 reads FYNNEI. This CDR3 comprises 12 residues. The V and J ends lost 8 bases and 1 base respectively, with 6 bases between them.